These 3 T cell receptor beta chains came from one sample sequenced in a study of brain T cells in children with intractable seizures. Data came from immunoSEQ multiplex PCR; TCRdb stores just in-frame clones and leaves some out. The sample lists roughly 120,000 clones; 94% were seen once. This specimen was peripheral blood, taken at surgery. Receptor source: a boy under two years old with hemimegalencephaly and intractable seizures.

The chain links TRBV10-3 to TRBJ2-7; D is tentatively TRBD1 or TRBD2 (5 bases each). Trimming pared 8 bases from V and 6 bases from J, leaving 17 bases between. Germline V gene data show CDR1 as ENHRY and CDR2 as SYGVKD. This CDR3 is built from 13 residues. The CDR3 nucleotides are TGTGCCATCGGTTTTGGGGGAGCAAGCGAGCAGTACTTC. This translates into CAIGFGGASEQYF.

The rearrangement uses TRBV9 and TRBJ1-1; 10 nucleotides agree with TRBD1. Germline V gives CDR1 SGDLS, CDR2 YYNGEE. CDR3 length: 15 amino acids. The ends lost 0 bases at V and 4 bases at J; junction bases unmatched: 3. The CDR3 region has the DNA TGTGCCAGCAGCGTAGCCGGGACAGGGGCCACTGAAGCTTTCTTT. Its protein is CASSVAGTGATEAFF.

The rearrangement links TRBV5-4 to TRBJ1-2; D gene unclear. This CDR3 has 12 amino acids. Germline V gene data show CDR1 as SGHNT and CDR2 as YYREEE (reference sequence). The V end was cut by 3 bases, the J end by 5 bases, with 8 bases between. This CDR3 is CASSSGSYGYTF. The CDR3 DNA follows: TGTGCCAGCAGCTCAGGCAGTTATGGCTACACCTTC.